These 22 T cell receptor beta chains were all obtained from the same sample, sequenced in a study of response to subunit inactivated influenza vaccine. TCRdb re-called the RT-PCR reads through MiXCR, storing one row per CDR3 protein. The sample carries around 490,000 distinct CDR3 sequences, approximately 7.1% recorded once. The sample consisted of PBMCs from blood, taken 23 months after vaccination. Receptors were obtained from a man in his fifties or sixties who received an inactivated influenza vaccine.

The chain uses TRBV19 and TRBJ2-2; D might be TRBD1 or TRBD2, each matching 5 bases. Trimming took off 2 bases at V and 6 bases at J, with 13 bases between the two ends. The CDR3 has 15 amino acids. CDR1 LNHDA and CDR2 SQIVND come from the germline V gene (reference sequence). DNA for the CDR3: TGTGCCAGTAGTATAACGTCCTTGGGACCCGGGGAGCTGTTTTTT. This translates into CASSITSLGPGELFF.

The DNA for the CDR3 is TGTGCCAGCAGTGAAGTTTTGGGTTATGAGCAGTTCTTC. This encodes CASSEVLGYEQFF. The genes are TRBV6-1 and TRBJ2-1; D is ambiguous. This CDR3 contains 13 residues. Germline V gene sequence: CDR1 MNHNS, CDR2 SASEGT. V was clipped by 1 base and J by 8 bases, with 9 bases between them.

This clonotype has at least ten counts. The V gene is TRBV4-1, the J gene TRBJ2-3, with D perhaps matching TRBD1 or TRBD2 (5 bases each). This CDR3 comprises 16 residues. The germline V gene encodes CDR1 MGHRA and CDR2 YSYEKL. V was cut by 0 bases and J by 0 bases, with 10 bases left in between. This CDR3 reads CASSQDWDPSTDTQYF. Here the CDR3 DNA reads TGCGCCAGCAGCCAAGATTGGGACCCGAGCACAGATACGCAGTATTTT.

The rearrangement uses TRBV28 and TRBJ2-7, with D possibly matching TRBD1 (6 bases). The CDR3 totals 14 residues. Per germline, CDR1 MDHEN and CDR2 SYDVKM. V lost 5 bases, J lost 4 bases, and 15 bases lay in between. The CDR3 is CASSPRGESYEQYF. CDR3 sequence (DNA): TGTGCCAGCAGTCCCAGGGGCGAGAGTTACGAGCAGTACTTC. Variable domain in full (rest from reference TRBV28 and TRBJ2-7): DVKVTQSSRYLVKRTGEKVFLECVQDMDHENMFWYRQDPGLGLRLIYFSYDVKMKEKGDIPEGYSVSREKKERFSLILESASTNQTSMYLCASSPRGESYEQYFGPGTRLTVT.

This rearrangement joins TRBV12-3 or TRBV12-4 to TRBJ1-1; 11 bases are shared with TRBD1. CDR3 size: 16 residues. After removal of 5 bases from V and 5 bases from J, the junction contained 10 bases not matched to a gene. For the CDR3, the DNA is TGTGCCAGCAGTCTTGGACAGGGGGCGAGGTTGACTGAAGCTTTCTTT. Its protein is CASSLGQGARLTEAFF.

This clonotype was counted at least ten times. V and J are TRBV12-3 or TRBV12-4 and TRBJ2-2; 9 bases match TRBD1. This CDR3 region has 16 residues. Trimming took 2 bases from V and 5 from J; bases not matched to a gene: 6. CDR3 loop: CASSLHTGGLTGELFF. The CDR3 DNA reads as TGTGCCAGCAGTTTACACACAGGGGGCCTTACCGGGGAGCTGTTTTTT.

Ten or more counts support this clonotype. The CDR3 DNA sequence: TGTGCCAGCAGCTTATTGCAGGGTCTCTACAATGAGCAGTTCTTC. Amino acid sequence: CASSLLQGLYNEQFF. V is TRBV5-6 and J is TRBJ2-1; tentative D call: TRBD1 (5 bases). Trimming cost V 2 bases and J 3 bases, with 12 bases left between them. Germline V gene lookup returns CDR1 SGHDT and CDR2 YYEEEE. The CDR3 covers 15 residues.

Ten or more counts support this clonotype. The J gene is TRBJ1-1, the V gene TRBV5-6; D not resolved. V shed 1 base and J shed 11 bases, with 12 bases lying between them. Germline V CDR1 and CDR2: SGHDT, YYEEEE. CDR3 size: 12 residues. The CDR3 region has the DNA TGTGCCAGCAGCTTGTATAGGCAGTCGGCTTTCTTT. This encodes CASSLYRQSAFF.

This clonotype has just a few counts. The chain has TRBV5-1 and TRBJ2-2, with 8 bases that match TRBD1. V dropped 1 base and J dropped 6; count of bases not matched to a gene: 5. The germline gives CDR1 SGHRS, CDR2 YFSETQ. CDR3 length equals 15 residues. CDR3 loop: CASSLRQGPSGELFF. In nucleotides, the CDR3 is TGCGCCAGCAGCTTGAGACAGGGGCCCTCCGGGGAGCTGTTTTTT.

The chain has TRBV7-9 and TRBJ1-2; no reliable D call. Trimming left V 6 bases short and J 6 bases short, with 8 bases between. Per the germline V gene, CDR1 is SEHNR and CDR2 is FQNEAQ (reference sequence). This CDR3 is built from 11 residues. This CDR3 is CASSQRDGYTF. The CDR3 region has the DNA TGTGCCAGCAGTCAGAGGGATGGCTACACCTTC.

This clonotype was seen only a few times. CDR3 nucleotide sequence: TGTGCCACCAGCAGAGGCAGGGAAGAGACCCAGTACTTC. Residues: CATSRGREETQYF. This chain connects TRBV15 to TRBJ2-5; a weak D match, TRBD1 (5 bases). CDR1 is LNHNV and CDR2 is YYDKDF in the germline V gene (reference sequence). There are 13 residues in the CDR3. V dropped 1 base and J dropped 3 bases, with 6 bases sitting between them.

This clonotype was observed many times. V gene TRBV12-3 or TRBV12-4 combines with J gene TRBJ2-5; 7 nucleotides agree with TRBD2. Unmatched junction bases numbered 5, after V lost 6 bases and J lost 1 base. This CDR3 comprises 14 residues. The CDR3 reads CASRTGTIQETQYF. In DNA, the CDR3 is TGTGCCAGCAGAACCGGGACTATCCAAGAGACCCAGTACTTC.

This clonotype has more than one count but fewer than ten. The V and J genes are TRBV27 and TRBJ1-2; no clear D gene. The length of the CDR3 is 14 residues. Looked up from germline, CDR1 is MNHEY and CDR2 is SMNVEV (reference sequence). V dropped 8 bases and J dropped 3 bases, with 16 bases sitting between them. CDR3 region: CASWPLNGHYGYTF. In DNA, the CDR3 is TGTGCCAGCTGGCCCCTTAATGGTCACTATGGCTACACCTTC.

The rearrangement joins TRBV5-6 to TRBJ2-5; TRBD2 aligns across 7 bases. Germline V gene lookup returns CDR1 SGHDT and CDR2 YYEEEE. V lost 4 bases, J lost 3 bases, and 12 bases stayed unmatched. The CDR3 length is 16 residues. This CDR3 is CASSPVGASGEETQYF. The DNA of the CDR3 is TGTGCCAGCAGCCCCGTAGGGGCTAGCGGAGAAGAGACCCAGTACTTC.

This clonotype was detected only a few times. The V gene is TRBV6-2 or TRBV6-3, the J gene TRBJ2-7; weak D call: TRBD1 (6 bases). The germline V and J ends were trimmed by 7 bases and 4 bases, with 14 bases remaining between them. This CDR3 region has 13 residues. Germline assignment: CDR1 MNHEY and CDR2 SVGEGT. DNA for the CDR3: TGTGCCAGCAAGCAGGGGAGCCCTTACGAGCAGTACTTC. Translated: CASKQGSPYEQYF.

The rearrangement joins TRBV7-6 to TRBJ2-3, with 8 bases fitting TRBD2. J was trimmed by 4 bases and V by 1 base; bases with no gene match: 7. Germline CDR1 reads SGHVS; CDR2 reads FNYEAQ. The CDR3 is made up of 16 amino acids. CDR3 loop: CASSLVSSGSSDTQYF. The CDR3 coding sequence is TGTGCCAGCAGCTTAGTGTCTAGCGGGTCCTCAGATACGCAGTATTTT. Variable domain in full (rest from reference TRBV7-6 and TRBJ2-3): GAGVSQSPRYKVTKRGQDVALRCDPISGHVSLYWYRQALGQGPEFLTYFNYEAQQDKSGLPNDRFSAERPEGSISTLTIQRTEQRDSAMYRCASSLVSSGSSDTQYFGPGTRLTVL.

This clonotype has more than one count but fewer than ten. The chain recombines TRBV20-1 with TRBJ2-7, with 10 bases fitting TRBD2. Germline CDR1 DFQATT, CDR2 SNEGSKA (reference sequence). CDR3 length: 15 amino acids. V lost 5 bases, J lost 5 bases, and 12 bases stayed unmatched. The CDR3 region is CSAPASGSFKDEQYF. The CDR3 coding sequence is TGCAGTGCTCCTGCTAGCGGGAGTTTTAAAGACGAGCAGTACTTC.

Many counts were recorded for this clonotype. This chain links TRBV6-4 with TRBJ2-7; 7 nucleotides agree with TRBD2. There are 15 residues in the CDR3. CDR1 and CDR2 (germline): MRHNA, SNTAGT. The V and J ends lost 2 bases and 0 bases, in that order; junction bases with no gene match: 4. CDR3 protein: CASSDVREYSYEQYF. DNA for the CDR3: TGTGCCAGCAGTGACGTGCGGGAGTACTCCTACGAGCAGTACTTC.

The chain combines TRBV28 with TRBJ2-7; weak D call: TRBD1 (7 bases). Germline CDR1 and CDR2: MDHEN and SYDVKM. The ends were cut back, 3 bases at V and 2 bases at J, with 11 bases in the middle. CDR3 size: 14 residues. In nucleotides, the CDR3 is TGTGCCAGCAGTTTCCAGGGGGGCACCTACGAGCAGTACTTC. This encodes CASSFQGGTYEQYF.

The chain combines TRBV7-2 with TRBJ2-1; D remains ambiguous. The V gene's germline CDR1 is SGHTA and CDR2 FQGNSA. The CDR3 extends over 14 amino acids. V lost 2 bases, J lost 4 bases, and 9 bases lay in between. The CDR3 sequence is CASSLIGDYNEQFF. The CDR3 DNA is TGTGCCAGCAGCTTAATCGGAGATTACAATGAGCAGTTCTTC.

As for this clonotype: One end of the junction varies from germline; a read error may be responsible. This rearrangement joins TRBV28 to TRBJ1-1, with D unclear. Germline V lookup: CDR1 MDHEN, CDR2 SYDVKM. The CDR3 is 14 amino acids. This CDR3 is CARSLFTENTEAFF. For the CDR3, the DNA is TGTGCCCGCAGTTTATTTACAGAGAACACTGAAGCTTTCTTT.

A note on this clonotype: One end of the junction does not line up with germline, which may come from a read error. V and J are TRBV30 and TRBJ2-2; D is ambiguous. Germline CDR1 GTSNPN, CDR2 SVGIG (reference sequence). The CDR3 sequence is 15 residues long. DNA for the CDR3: TGTGCCAGGAGTGTATACCTTCTAGGAACCGGGGAGCTGTTTTTT. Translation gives CARSVYLLGTGELFF.